This T cell receptor (beta chain) derives from a study of T cell responses to AZD1222 COVID-19 vaccine. Germline CDR1 is SGHTA and CDR2 is FQGTGA. With 4 bases clipped from V and 6 bases from J, the junction kept 3 bases outside the gene matches. This CDR3 comprises 14 residues. Here immunoSEQ multiplex PCR was the method, and the copy in TCRdb shows in-frame clones only, minus some. The table shows approximately 160,000 clones, with 85% to 95% occurring only once. As concerns this clone: Its antigen is not identified.

Whole-study results and caveats: Baseline antibody screening turned up just a handful of seropositive AZD1222 recipients. Spike was spanned by vaccine-associated CD4 TCRs, with dominance at 160-218 and 743-854. Unmutated variant regions reportedly attract nearly half of all spike-specific TCRs.

The chain couples TRBV7-3 to TRBJ2-2, with TRBD2 matching over 9 bases. The source material was peripheral blood, sampled 28 days after the second AZD1222 dose. The origin of this receptor is an adult who received the AZD1222 COVID-19 vaccine. In DNA form, the CDR3 reads TGTGCCAGCAGCTCAGGACTAGCGTCCGGGGAGCTGTTTTTT. This codes for CASSSGLASGELFF. The whole variable domain, remainder taken from reference TRBV7-3 and TRBJ2-2, is GAGVSQTPSNKVTEKGKYVELRCDPISGHTALYWYRQSLGQGPEFLIYFQGTGAADDSGLPNDRFFAVRPEGSVSTLKIQRTERGDSAVYLCASSSGLASGELFFGEGSRLTVL.